The entry that follows covers one T cell receptor (beta chain) sequence. Its specificity is unknown. This CDR3 is built from 13 residues. Trimming left V 4 bases short and J 7 bases short, with 11 bases between. CDR1 SGHRS and CDR2 YFSETQ come from the germline V gene. Use of 60 Vbeta and 13 Jbeta primers characterized the PCR. Sequenced by immunoSEQ multiplex PCR; TCRdb stores in-frame clones only, minus some. The data show 150,000 to 170,000 clones, 65% to 75% seen once. The sample originates from a study of cytomegalovirus exposure and HLA in healthy donors. Study results and limitations: TCR beta sequences reportedly predicted most subjects' HLA-A and HLA-B alleles accurately.

Sequenced material: PBMCs. V is TRBV5-1 and J is TRBJ2-2, with a possible D match to TRBD2 (6 bases). This receptor was taken from a man aged 25-45 years in good health and CMV-seronegative. CDR3 coding DNA: TGCGCCAGCAGCGTCACCGGGAGCGGGGAGCTGTTTTTT. Its translation: CASSVTGSGELFF.